The 14 T cell receptor beta chains given below trace back to one sample, sequenced in a study of blood T cell repertoires in COVID-19. The data were produced by immunoSEQ multiplex PCR, yet TCRdb's version contains in-frame clones alone and is incomplete. Here the sample spans some 70,000 clones, about 80% being singletons. The sequencing sample was made of peripheral blood. Receptors were obtained from a human donor in a cohort sampled during active COVID-19.

The J gene is TRBJ1-2, the V gene TRBV7-3, with 10 bases that match TRBD1. Trimming at V came to 7 bases and at J to 4 bases, leaving 6 bases not matched to a gene. CDR3 length: 14 amino acids. CDR1 and CDR2 from the germline V gene are SGHTA and FQGTGA. The CDR3 here is CASTPRQGAYGYTF. As DNA, the CDR3 is TGTGCCAGCACTCCCAGACAGGGGGCCTATGGCTACACCTTC.

This clone was observed a handful of times. The chain couples TRBV5-1 to TRBJ2-3, with 14 bases aligning to TRBD2. The CDR3 sequence is 17 residues long. Trimming removed 4 bases from V and 3 bases from J; junction bases left unmatched: 7. Germline CDR1 and CDR2: SGHRS and YFSETQ. The chain's CDR3 is CASSPGLAGAGTDTQYF. The CDR3 DNA reads TGCGCCAGCAGCCCGGGACTAGCGGGGGCAGGGACAGATACGCAGTATTTT.

The rearrangement joins TRBV18 to TRBJ1-2, with D possibly TRBD1 on 5 matching bases. V was clipped by 1 base and J by 6 bases, with 6 bases between them. From germline, CDR1 is KGHSH and CDR2 LQKENI. This CDR3 has 12 amino acids. For the CDR3, the DNA is TGTGCCAGCTCACCACAGGGGAATGGCTACACCTTC. Protein: CASSPQGNGYTF.

This clone was detected only a few times. The rearrangement links TRBV5-6 to TRBJ1-5; maybe TRBD1 (5 bases). The germline V and J ends were trimmed by 2 bases and 7 bases, with 7 bases remaining between them. This CDR3 is built from 12 residues. Germline CDR1 reads SGHDT; CDR2 reads YYEEEE. CDR3 amino acids: CASSFREQPQHF. The CDR3 coding sequence is TGTGCCAGCAGCTTCAGGGAACAGCCCCAGCATTTT.

V is TRBV9 and J is TRBJ2-2, with 7 bases fitting TRBD1. The CDR3 spans 14 residues. Per germline, CDR1 SGDLS and CDR2 YYNGEE. V was clipped by 4 bases and J by 6 bases; unmatched bases: 6. The CDR3 DNA reads TGTGCCAGCAGCTCAACGACAGGGCCCGGGGAGCTGTTTTTT. Its translation is CASSSTTGPGELFF. The full variable domain, in which reference TRBV9 and TRBJ2-2 provide the parts outside the CDR3, is DSGVTQTPKHLITATGQRVTLRCSPRSGDLSVYWYQQSLDQGLQFLIQYYNGEERAKGNILERFSAQQFPDLHSELNLSSLELGDSALYFCASSSTTGPGELFFGEGSRLTVL.

The chain carries TRBV5-1 and TRBJ2-5; 8 nucleotides align to TRBD2. The V gene end was trimmed by 9 bases and the J gene end by 2 bases; junction bases not matched to a gene: 9. The CDR3 is made up of 14 amino acids. From germline, CDR1 is SGHRS and CDR2 YFSETQ. In nucleotides, the CDR3 is TGCGCCACCTCACCCTCTAGCGGGCAAGAGACCCAGTACTTC. Amino acid sequence: CATSPSSGQETQYF.

This clone was detected only a few times. The gene calls are TRBV7-9 and TRBJ2-2, with TRBD2 identical over 13 bases. Losses at the gene ends were 5 bases for V and 5 bases for J; bases not matched to a gene: 5. The CDR3 has 16 residues. Germline V gene lookup returns CDR1 SEHNR and CDR2 FQNEAQ (reference sequence). DNA for the CDR3: TGTGCCAGCAGCCCGGGACTAGCGGGATCAACCGGGGAGCTGTTTTTT. It specifies CASSPGLAGSTGELFF.

This chain connects TRBV19 to TRBJ2-1; 14 nucleotides match TRBD2. Germline assignment: CDR1 LNHDA and CDR2 SQIVND (reference sequence). Unmatched junction bases numbered 2, after V lost 2 bases and J lost 5 bases. The CDR3 has 16 residues. This CDR3 is CASSIRTSGRNNEQFF. CDR3 nucleotides: TGTGCCAGTAGTATAAGGACTAGCGGGAGGAACAATGAGCAGTTCTTC.

CDR3 protein: CASSDSIADTQYF. The CDR3 region has the DNA TGTGCCAGCAGTGACTCTATCGCAGATACGCAGTATTTT. V is TRBV6-4 and J is TRBJ2-3; D is uncertain. V was cut by 0 bases and J by 4 bases, with 5 bases left in between. Per germline, CDR1 MRHNA and CDR2 SNTAGT. The CDR3 is made up of 13 amino acids.

This chain joins TRBV9 and TRBJ1-1, with 7 bases that match TRBD1. The CDR3 sequence is 16 residues long. V shed 4 bases and J 1 base; nucleotides not matched to a gene: 10. Germline CDR1 reads SGDLS; CDR2 reads YYNGEE. The CDR3 region has the DNA TGTGCCAGCAGCCCGACAGGGCTCGTCGAGAACACTGAAGCTTTCTTT. This gives the protein CASSPTGLVENTEAFF.

The rearrangement links TRBV7-9 to TRBJ2-1, with TRBD2 matching over 10 bases. This CDR3 region has 14 residues. The germline V gene encodes CDR1 SEHNR and CDR2 FQNEAQ (reference sequence). V was clipped by 8 bases and J by 7 bases; unmatched bases: 8. CDR3 sequence: CASRTSGEGNEQFF. The CDR3 nucleotides read TGTGCCAGCCGGACTAGCGGTGAAGGGAATGAGCAGTTCTTC.

The gene calls are TRBV18 and TRBJ2-1; D gene uncertain. Germline CDR1 and CDR2: KGHSH and LQKENI. The CDR3 has 14 residues. V lost 4 bases to trimming and J lost 3 bases, with 10 bases between them. Here the CDR3 reads CASSRGKDYNEQFF. In DNA, the CDR3 is TGTGCCAGCTCACGCGGCAAAGACTACAATGAGCAGTTCTTC.

The chain carries TRBV18 and TRBJ1-6; the D is unclear. The CDR3 length is 14 residues. The V and J ends lost 0 bases and 9 bases respectively, with 9 bases between them. Per germline, CDR1 KGHSH and CDR2 LQKENI. CDR3: CASSPPTVGSPLHF. DNA for the CDR3: TGTGCCAGCTCACCACCCACAGTAGGTTCACCCCTCCACTTT.

This clone turned up a few times. The chain employs TRBV11-2 and TRBJ1-4; D is unresolved. Germline-derived CDR1 and CDR2 are SGHAT and FQNNGV. This CDR3 contains 16 residues. Trimming left V 5 bases short and J 2 bases short, with 15 bases between. For the CDR3, the DNA is TGTGCCAGCAGCCTAGGGCACCAGGTTACTAATGAAAAACTGTTTTTT. It encodes CASSLGHQVTNEKLFF.